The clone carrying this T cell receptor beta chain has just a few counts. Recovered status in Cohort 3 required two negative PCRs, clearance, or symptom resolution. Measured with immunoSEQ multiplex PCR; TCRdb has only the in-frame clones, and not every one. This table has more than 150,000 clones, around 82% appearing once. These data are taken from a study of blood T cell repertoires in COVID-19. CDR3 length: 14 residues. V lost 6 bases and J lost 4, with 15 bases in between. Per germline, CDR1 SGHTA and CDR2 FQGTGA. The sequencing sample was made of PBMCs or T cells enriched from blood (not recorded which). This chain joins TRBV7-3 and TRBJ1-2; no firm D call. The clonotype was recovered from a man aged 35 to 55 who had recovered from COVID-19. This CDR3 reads CASSPQSSAYGYTF. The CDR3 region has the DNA TGTGCCAGCAGTCCGCAGTCGAGCGCCTATGGCTACACCTTC.